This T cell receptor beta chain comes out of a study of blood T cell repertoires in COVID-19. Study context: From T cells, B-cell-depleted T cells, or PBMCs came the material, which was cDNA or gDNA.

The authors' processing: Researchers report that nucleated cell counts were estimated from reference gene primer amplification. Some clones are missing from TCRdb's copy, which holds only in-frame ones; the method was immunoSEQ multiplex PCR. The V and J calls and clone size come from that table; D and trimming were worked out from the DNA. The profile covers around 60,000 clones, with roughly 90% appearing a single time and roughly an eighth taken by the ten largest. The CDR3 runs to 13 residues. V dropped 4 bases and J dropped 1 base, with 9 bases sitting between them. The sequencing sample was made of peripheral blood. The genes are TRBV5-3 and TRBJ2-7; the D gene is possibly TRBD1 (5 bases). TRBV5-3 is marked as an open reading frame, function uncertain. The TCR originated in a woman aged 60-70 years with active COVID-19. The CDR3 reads CARSDDRSYEQYF. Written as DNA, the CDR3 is TGTGCCAGAAGCGACGACAGATCCTACGAGCAGTACTTC.